The clone carrying this T cell receptor beta chain was recorded many times. TCR beta libraries were built with iRepertoire HTBI primers and Arm-PCR of CDR3 regions. TCRdb recomputed calls from the multiplex PCR reads with MiXCR, one row per CDR3 protein. The sample has about 470,000 distinct CDR3 sequences, about a fifth seen once. As for time point: persistent/refractory GD, antithyroid drugs over 5 years with positive TRAb. PBMC-extracted RNA yielded the TCR library. The record originates from a study of regulatory T cells in long-lasting Graves disease. The sequencing here drew on peripheral blood mononuclear cells (PBMCs), taken when the disease was refractory, from a patient treated with antithyroid drugs. The source is a female donor with Graves disease.

The CDR3 DNA reads TGCAGCGCAGGAGGCACTGAAGCTTTCTTT. This gives the protein CSAGGTEAFF. The V call is TRBV29-1, the J call TRBJ1-1; no clear D gene. Germline values: CDR1 SQVTM, CDR2 ANQGSEA. Between the trimmed V and J ends, which lost 7 bases and 4 bases, there was a span of 7 bases. This CDR3 comprises 10 residues.